The subject of this entry is one T cell receptor beta chain. This sample was included in a study of blood T cell repertoires in COVID-19. Background on the study: The cDNA or gDNA used as material had been derived from T cells, B-cell-depleted T cells, or PBMCs.

Germline assignment: CDR1 SEHNR and CDR2 FQNEAQ (reference sequence). The CDR3 runs to 13 residues. V was cut by 2 bases and J by 4 bases, with 9 bases left in between. Cohort assignment relied on participant-reported clinical history. Measured with immunoSEQ multiplex PCR; TCRdb has only the in-frame clones, and not every one. The sample lists more than 200,000 clones; 87% were seen once. The receptor was isolated from a woman aged 25 to 39 with acute COVID-19. The chain links TRBV7-9 to TRBJ2-7; perhaps TRBD1 as D (5 bases). Sequencing was carried out using PBMCs or T cells enriched from blood (not recorded which). The CDR3 bases are TGTGCCAGCAGCTTACAGGGATGGTACGAGCAGTACTTC. It codes for CASSLQGWYEQYF.